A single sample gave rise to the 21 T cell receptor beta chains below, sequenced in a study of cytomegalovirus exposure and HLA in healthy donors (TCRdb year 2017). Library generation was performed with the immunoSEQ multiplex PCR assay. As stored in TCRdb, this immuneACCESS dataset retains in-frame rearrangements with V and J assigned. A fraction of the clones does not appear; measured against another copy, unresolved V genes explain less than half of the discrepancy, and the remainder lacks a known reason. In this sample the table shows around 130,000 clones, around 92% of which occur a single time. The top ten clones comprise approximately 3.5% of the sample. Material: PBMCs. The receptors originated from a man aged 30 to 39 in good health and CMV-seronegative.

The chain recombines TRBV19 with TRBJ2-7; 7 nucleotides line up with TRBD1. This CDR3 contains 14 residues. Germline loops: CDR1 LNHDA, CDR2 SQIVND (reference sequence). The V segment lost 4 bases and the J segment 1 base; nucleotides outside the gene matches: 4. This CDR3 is CASSTQGQSYEQYF. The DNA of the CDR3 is TGTGCCAGTAGTACCCAGGGACAGTCCTACGAGCAGTACTTC.

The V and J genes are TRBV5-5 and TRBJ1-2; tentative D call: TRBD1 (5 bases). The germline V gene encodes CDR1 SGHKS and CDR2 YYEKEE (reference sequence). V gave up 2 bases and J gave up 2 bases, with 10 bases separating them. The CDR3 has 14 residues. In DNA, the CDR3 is TGTGCCAGCAGCTTAGCAGGGAACAACTATGGCTACACCTTC. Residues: CASSLAGNNYGYTF.

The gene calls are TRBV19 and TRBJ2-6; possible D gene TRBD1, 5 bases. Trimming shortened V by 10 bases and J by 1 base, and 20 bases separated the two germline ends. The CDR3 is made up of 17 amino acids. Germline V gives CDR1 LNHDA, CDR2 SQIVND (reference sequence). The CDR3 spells CATDQGNAFSGANVLTF. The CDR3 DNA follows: TGTGCCACTGACCAGGGTAACGCATTTTCTGGGGCCAACGTCCTGACTTTC.

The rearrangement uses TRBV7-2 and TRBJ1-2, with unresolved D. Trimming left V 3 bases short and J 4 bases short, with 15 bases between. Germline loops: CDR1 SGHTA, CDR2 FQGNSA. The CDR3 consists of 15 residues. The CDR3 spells CASSLLRGGPYGYTF. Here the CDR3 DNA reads TGTGCCAGCAGCTTGTTACGCGGAGGCCCCTATGGCTACACCTTC.

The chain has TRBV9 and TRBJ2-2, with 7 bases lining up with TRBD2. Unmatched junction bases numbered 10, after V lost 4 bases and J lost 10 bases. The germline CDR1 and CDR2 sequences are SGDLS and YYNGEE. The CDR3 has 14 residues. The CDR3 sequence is CASSPRGGEAELFF. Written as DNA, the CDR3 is TGTGCCAGCAGCCCCCGGGGAGGGGAGGCGGAGCTGTTTTTT.

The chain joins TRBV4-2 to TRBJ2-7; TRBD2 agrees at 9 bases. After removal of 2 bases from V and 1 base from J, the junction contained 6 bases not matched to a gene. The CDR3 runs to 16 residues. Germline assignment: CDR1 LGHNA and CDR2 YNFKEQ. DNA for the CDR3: TGTGCCAGCAGCCAACGGGCTAGCGGGGATTCCTACGAGCAGTACTTC. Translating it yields CASSQRASGDSYEQYF.

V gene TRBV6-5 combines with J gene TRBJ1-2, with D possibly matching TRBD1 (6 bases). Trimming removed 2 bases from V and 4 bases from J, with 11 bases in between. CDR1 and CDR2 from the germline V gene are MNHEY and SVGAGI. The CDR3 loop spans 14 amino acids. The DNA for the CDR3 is TGTGCCAGCAGTTACAACAGGGCACCCTATGGCTACACCTTC. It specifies CASSYNRAPYGYTF.

CDR3 nucleotides: TGTGCCACCAGCGGGTCCGTGGGGGGAGAGACCCAGTACTTC. Protein sequence: CATSGSVGGETQYF. The rearrangement joins TRBV15 to TRBJ2-5, with a weak D call TRBD2 (6 bases). With 5 bases removed from V and 4 bases from J, the gap between germline ends came to 14 bases. The CDR3 runs to 14 residues. CDR1 and CDR2 (germline): LNHNV, YYDKDF (reference sequence).

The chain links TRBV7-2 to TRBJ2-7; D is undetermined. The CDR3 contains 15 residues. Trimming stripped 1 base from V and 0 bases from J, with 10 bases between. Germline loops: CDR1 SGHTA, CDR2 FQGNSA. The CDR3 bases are TGTGCCAGCAGCTTAGACACCTACAGCTCCTACGAGCAGTACTTC. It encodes CASSLDTYSSYEQYF.

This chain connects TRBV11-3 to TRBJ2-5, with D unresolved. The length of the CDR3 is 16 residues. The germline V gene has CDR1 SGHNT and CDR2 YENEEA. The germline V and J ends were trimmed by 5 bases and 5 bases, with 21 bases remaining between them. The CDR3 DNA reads TGTGCCAGCAGCATAGGGCCAGTCGCCAATAAGGAGACCCAGTACTTC. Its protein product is CASSIGPVANKETQYF.

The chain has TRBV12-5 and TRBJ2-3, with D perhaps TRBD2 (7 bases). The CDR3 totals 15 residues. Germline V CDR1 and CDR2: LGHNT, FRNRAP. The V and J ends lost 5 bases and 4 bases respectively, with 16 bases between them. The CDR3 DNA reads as TGTGCTAGTGGTGGGGGGGCACCTAGCGCAGATACGCAGTATTTT. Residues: CASGGGAPSADTQYF.

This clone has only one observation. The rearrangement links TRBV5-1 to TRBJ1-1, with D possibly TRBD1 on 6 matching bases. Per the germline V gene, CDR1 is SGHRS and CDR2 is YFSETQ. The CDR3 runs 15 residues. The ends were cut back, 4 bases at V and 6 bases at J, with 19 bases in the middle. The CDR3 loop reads CASSLSTGAISEAFF. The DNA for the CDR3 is TGCGCCAGCAGCCTCTCGACAGGCGCGATCTCTGAAGCTTTCTTT.

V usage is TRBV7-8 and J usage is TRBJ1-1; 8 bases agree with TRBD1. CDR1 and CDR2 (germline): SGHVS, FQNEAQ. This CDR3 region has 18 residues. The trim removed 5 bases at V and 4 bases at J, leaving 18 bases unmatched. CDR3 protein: CASSLNRVPGGAGTEAFF. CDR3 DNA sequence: TGTGCCAGCAGCCTAAATCGGGTCCCAGGGGGCGCGGGCACTGAAGCTTTCTTT.

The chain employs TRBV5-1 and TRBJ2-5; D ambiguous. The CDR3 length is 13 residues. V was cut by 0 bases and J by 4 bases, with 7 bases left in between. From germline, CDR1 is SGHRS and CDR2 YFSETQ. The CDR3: CASSLAPLETQYF. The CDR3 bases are TGCGCCAGCAGCTTGGCCCCATTAGAGACCCAGTACTTC.

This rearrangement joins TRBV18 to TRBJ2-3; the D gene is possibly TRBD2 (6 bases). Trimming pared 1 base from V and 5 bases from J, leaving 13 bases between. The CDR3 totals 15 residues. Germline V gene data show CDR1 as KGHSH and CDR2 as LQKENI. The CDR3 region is CASSPRTQGGDTQYF. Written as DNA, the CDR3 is TGTGCCAGCTCACCACGTACCCAGGGAGGAGATACGCAGTATTTT.

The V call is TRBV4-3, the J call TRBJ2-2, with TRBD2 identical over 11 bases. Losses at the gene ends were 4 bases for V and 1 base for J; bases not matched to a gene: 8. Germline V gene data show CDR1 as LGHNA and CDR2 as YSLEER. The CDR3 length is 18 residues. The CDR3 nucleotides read TGCGCCAGCAGCCGAACTAGGACTAGCGGGCTGAACACCGGGGAGCTGTTTTTT. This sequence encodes CASSRTRTSGLNTGELFF.

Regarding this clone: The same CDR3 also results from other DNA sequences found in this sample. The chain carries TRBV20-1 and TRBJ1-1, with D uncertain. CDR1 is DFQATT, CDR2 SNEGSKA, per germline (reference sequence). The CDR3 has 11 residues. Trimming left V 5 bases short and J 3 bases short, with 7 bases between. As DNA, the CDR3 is TGCAGTGCTGGGAGGGACACTGAAGCTTTCTTT. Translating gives CSAGRDTEAFF.

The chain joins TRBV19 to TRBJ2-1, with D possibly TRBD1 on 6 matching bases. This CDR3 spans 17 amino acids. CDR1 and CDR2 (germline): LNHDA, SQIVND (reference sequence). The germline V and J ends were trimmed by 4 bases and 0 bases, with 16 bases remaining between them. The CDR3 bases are TGTGCCAGTAGTACCTTCAGACAGGCCAGCTCCTACAATGAGCAGTTCTTC. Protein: CASSTFRQASSYNEQFF. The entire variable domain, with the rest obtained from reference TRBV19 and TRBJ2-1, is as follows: DGGITQSPKYLFRKEGQNVTLSCEQNLNHDAMYWYRQDPGQGLRLIYYSQIVNDFQKGDIAEGYSVSREKKESFPLTVTSAQKNPTAFYLCASSTFRQASSYNEQFFGPGTRLTVL.

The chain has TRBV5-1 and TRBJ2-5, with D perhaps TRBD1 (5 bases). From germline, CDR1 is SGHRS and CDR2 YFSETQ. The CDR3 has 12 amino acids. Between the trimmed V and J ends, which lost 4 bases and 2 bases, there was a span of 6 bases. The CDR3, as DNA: TGCGCCAGCAGCCCAGGGCAAGAGACCCAGTACTTC. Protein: CASSPGQETQYF.

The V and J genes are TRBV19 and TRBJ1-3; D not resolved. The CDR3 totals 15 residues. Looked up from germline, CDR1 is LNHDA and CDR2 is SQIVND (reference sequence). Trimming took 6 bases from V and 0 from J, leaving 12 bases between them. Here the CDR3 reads CASSRLISSGNTIYF. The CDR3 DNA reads TGTGCCAGTAGCCGCCTTATCAGCTCTGGAAACACCATATATTTT. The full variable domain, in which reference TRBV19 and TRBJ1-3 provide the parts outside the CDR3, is DGGITQSPKYLFRKEGQNVTLSCEQNLNHDAMYWYRQDPGQGLRLIYYSQIVNDFQKGDIAEGYSVSREKKESFPLTVTSAQKNPTAFYLCASSRLISSGNTIYFGEGSWLTVV.

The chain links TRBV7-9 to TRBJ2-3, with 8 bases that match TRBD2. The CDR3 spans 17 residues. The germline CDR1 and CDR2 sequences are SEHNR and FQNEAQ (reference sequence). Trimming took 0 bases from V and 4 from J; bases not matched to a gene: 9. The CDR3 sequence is CASSLALAGGGADTQYF. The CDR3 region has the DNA TGTGCCAGCAGCTTAGCGTTGGCGGGGGGAGGCGCAGATACGCAGTATTTT.